Listed below are T cell receptor beta chains from one sample, sequenced in a study of early T cells in non-severe SARS-CoV-2 infection. TCRdb called the 5' RACE reads again in MiXCR, with one record for every CDR3 protein. This sample has about 60,000 distinct CDR3 sequences; roughly an eighth occur once, and the top ten carry less than 6%. The sample consisted of whole blood. The receptors here all came from an adult who was a healthcare worker with PCR-confirmed SARS-CoV-2 infection or an uninfected control (not recorded which). CDR3s include the opening cysteine and the closing phenylalanine or tryptophan. Fields, in order: J gene, V gene, clone size, D gene, CDR3 DNA, CDR3 protein. D genes are given only for firm matches. A clone size is listed for some rows: how often the clone was seen (once, few, many), or a class if it is expanded.

j_call: TRBJ2-7
v_call: TRBV20-1
clone_size: few
d_call: -
cdr3_nt: TGCAGTGCTAGAGATCGCGCAGGGGCGACGTACGAGCAGTACTTC
cdr3_aa: CSARDRAGATYEQYF

j_call: TRBJ2-1
v_call: TRBV24-1
clone_size: few
d_call: TRBD1
cdr3_nt: TGTGCCACCAGTGATGCACGACAGGGGACCTACAATGAGCAGTTCTTC
cdr3_aa: CATSDARQGTYNEQFF

j_call: TRBJ1-6
v_call: TRBV15
clone_size: few
d_call: -
cdr3_nt: TGTGCCACCAGCAGAGATCCGGCAAGTCGAAATTCACCCCTCCACTTT
cdr3_aa: CATSRDPASRNSPLHF

j_call: TRBJ2-1
v_call: TRBV7-8
clone_size: -
d_call: TRBD2
cdr3_nt: TGTGCCAGCAGCTTGCGCGGGAGTCGTAACGAGCAGTTCTTC
cdr3_aa: CASSLRGSRNEQFF

j_call: TRBJ1-2
v_call: TRBV7-7
clone_size: many
d_call: -
cdr3_nt: TGTTTGAGGGGGGCTAACTATGGCTACACCTTC
cdr3_aa: CLRGANYGYTF

j_call: TRBJ2-3
v_call: TRBV10-3
clone_size: many
d_call: TRBD2
cdr3_nt: TGTGCCATCAGTGCCCAGCGGGAGAGCACAGATACGCAGTATTTT
cdr3_aa: CAISAQRESTDTQYF

j_call: TRBJ2-4
v_call: TRBV5-1
clone_size: -
d_call: -
cdr3_nt: TGCGCCACCCCAGGAGGGACCGGTGCCAAAAACATTCAGTACTTC
cdr3_aa: CATPGGTGAKNIQYF

j_call: TRBJ2-3
v_call: TRBV9
clone_size: -
d_call: TRBD1
cdr3_nt: TGTGCCAGCAGCGTAGCAGGGGGCGCCAGCACAGATACGCAGTATTTT
cdr3_aa: CASSVAGGASTDTQYF

j_call: TRBJ2-3
v_call: TRBV29-1
clone_size: few
d_call: -
cdr3_nt: TGCAGCGTTGGCCGACTCCAGACAGATACGCAGTATTTT
cdr3_aa: CSVGRLQTDTQYF

j_call: TRBJ2-3
v_call: TRBV29-1
clone_size: -
d_call: -
cdr3_nt: TGCAGCGTTGGGACCACATCGGATACGCAGTATTTT
cdr3_aa: CSVGTTSDTQYF

j_call: TRBJ1-1
v_call: TRBV29-1
clone_size: -
d_call: -
cdr3_nt: TGCAGCGCTGGGATCGAGACTGAAGCTTTCTTT
cdr3_aa: CSAGIETEAFF

j_call: TRBJ2-7
v_call: TRBV20-1
clone_size: -
d_call: -
cdr3_nt: TGCAGTGCAGATGAGCCTACCTACGAGCAGTACTTC
cdr3_aa: CSADEPTYEQYF

j_call: TRBJ2-3
v_call: TRBV5-4
clone_size: -
d_call: -
cdr3_nt: TGTGCCAGCAGCTTGGACGGGGCGGACACAGATACGCAGTATTTT
cdr3_aa: CASSLDGADTDTQYF

j_call: TRBJ2-7
v_call: TRBV29-1
clone_size: -
d_call: -
cdr3_nt: TGCAGCGTTGAAGCACCCGGTGGGTTCGAGCAGTACTTC
cdr3_aa: CSVEAPGGFEQYF

j_call: TRBJ1-1
v_call: TRBV10-3
clone_size: -
d_call: -
cdr3_nt: TGTGCCATCAGTGCCTCGAACACTGAAGCTTTCTTT
cdr3_aa: CAISASNTEAFF

j_call: TRBJ2-5
v_call: TRBV12-3/TRBV12-4
clone_size: -
d_call: -
cdr3_nt: TGTGCCAGCAGTTTAAGGTTTGAGACCCAGTACTTC
cdr3_aa: CASSLRFETQYF

j_call: TRBJ2-7
v_call: TRBV18
clone_size: many
d_call: TRBD1
cdr3_nt: TGTGCCAGCTCAGAGACAGGGGACATTCCCCCTCAGTACTTC
cdr3_aa: CASSETGDIPPQYF

j_call: TRBJ2-5
v_call: TRBV6-6
clone_size: many
d_call: -
cdr3_nt: TGTGCCAGCAGTACCGAGGGGGGGCGAGAGACCCAGTACTTC
cdr3_aa: CASSTEGGRETQYF

j_call: TRBJ2-1
v_call: TRBV3-1
clone_size: -
d_call: TRBD2
cdr3_nt: TGTGCCAGCAGCCACGGACTAGCGGGGAGGGAGCAGTTCTTC
cdr3_aa: CASSHGLAGREQFF

j_call: TRBJ1-2
v_call: TRBV6-2/TRBV6-3
clone_size: -
d_call: -
cdr3_nt: TGTGCCAGCAGCACGGGCTACCAAGTCTATGGCTACACCTTC
cdr3_aa: CASSTGYQVYGYTF

j_call: TRBJ1-1
v_call: TRBV20-1
clone_size: many
d_call: -
cdr3_nt: TGCAGTGCAAGGACTGCGTATATTGGAAACACTGAAGCTTTCTTT
cdr3_aa: CSARTAYIGNTEAFF

j_call: TRBJ2-1
v_call: TRBV7-7
clone_size: few
d_call: -
cdr3_nt: TGTGCTAGCAGCTTTCTCGGGAGTATTGATGAGCAGTTCTTC
cdr3_aa: CASSFLGSIDEQFF

j_call: TRBJ1-2
v_call: TRBV19
clone_size: many
d_call: -
cdr3_nt: TGTGCCAGTAGCGAGGACAATTCATATGGCTACACCTTC
cdr3_aa: CASSEDNSYGYTF

j_call: TRBJ2-1
v_call: TRBV15
clone_size: -
d_call: -
cdr3_nt: TGTGCCACCAGCGGTACCACGAAGCAGTTCTTC
cdr3_aa: CATSGTTKQFF

j_call: TRBJ1-3
v_call: TRBV11-2
clone_size: -
d_call: -
cdr3_nt: TGTGCCAGCAGCTTTCGGACCACGGGACTCCTCGCTGGAAACACCATATATTTT
cdr3_aa: CASSFRTTGLLAGNTIYF

j_call: TRBJ2-2
v_call: TRBV7-6
clone_size: -
d_call: TRBD1
cdr3_nt: TGTGCCAGCAGCCCTAGGGACAGGGACGCCGGGGAGCTGTTTTTT
cdr3_aa: CASSPRDRDAGELFF

j_call: TRBJ2-7
v_call: TRBV4-1
clone_size: -
d_call: TRBD1
cdr3_nt: TGCGCCAGCAGCCAAGACAGGGGGTTCTACGAGCAGTACTTC
cdr3_aa: CASSQDRGFYEQYF

j_call: TRBJ1-1
v_call: TRBV9
clone_size: -
d_call: -
cdr3_nt: TGTGCCAGCAGCGTAGCCGGGGGCTTTGACACTGAAGCTTTCTTT
cdr3_aa: CASSVAGGFDTEAFF

j_call: TRBJ1-1
v_call: TRBV6-6
clone_size: many
d_call: -
cdr3_nt: TGTGCCAGCACCACAGGGCCACCAGAGAACACTGAAGCTTTCTTT
cdr3_aa: CASTTGPPENTEAFF

j_call: TRBJ2-7
v_call: TRBV20-1
clone_size: many
d_call: TRBD1
cdr3_nt: TGCAGTGCTCTCCGACAGGGGGCGTCCTACGAGCAGTACTTC
cdr3_aa: CSALRQGASYEQYF

j_call: TRBJ2-3
v_call: TRBV29-1
clone_size: many
d_call: TRBD2
cdr3_nt: TGCAGCGTTATCCCACTAGCGGAGGTCACAGATACGCAGTATTTT
cdr3_aa: CSVIPLAEVTDTQYF

j_call: TRBJ2-1
v_call: TRBV18
clone_size: few
d_call: TRBD2
cdr3_nt: TGTGCCAGCTCACCAAACCGGGGGGGCCCATCCTACAATGAGCAGTTCTTC
cdr3_aa: CASSPNRGGPSYNEQFF

j_call: TRBJ1-1
v_call: TRBV20-1
clone_size: -
d_call: -
cdr3_nt: TGCAGTAACCAGGGTAACGGCCTGAGGGCTTTCTTT
cdr3_aa: CSNQGNGLRAFF

j_call: TRBJ2-7
v_call: TRBV4-1
clone_size: many
d_call: TRBD1
cdr3_nt: TGCGCCAGCAGCCAAGCGGTAGGACAGGGCGACTACGAGCAGTACTTC
cdr3_aa: CASSQAVGQGDYEQYF

j_call: TRBJ1-1
v_call: TRBV6-2/TRBV6-3
clone_size: many
d_call: -
cdr3_nt: TGTGCCAGCGCAACGTGGAACACTGAAGCTTTCTTT
cdr3_aa: CASATWNTEAFF

j_call: TRBJ2-7
v_call: TRBV20-1
clone_size: -
d_call: TRBD1
cdr3_nt: TGCAGTGCTAGAGGGAACAGGGGGGCCTACGAGCAGTACTTC
cdr3_aa: CSARGNRGAYEQYF

j_call: TRBJ2-2
v_call: TRBV7-3
clone_size: few
d_call: TRBD2
cdr3_nt: TGTGCCAGCAGCACACCTAGCGGGGCGAACACCGGGGAGCTGTTTTTT
cdr3_aa: CASSTPSGANTGELFF

j_call: TRBJ2-5
v_call: TRBV29-1
clone_size: -
d_call: -
cdr3_nt: TGCAGCGTTGAAGAGGCACAAGAGACCCAGTACTTC
cdr3_aa: CSVEEAQETQYF

j_call: TRBJ1-5
v_call: TRBV19
clone_size: -
d_call: -
cdr3_nt: TGTGCCAGTAGTTGGAGACTCTGGGGGAATCATCAGCCCCAGCATTTT
cdr3_aa: CASSWRLWGNHQPQHF

j_call: TRBJ1-2
v_call: TRBV3-1
clone_size: -
d_call: TRBD1
cdr3_nt: TGTGCCAGCAGCAAAGTAGGGGGCGCGGACTATGGCTACACCTTC
cdr3_aa: CASSKVGGADYGYTF

j_call: TRBJ1-6
v_call: TRBV21-1
clone_size: -
d_call: -
cdr3_nt: TGTGCCAGCAGCAAGGACAGGGTTTCACCCCTCCACTTT
cdr3_aa: CASSKDRVSPLHF

j_call: TRBJ2-3
v_call: TRBV15
clone_size: -
d_call: TRBD2
cdr3_nt: TGTGCCACCAGCCTCAGGGAGGGATCAGATACGCAGTATTTT
cdr3_aa: CATSLREGSDTQYF

j_call: TRBJ2-5
v_call: TRBV5-4
clone_size: -
d_call: -
cdr3_nt: TGTGCCAGCAGCCCTCAACTAGCTTCCCAAGAGACCCAGTACTTC
cdr3_aa: CASSPQLASQETQYF

j_call: TRBJ2-2
v_call: TRBV7-9
clone_size: many
d_call: -
cdr3_nt: TGTGCCAGCAGCTTAGGACGGGTCTCCGGGGAGCTGTTTTTT
cdr3_aa: CASSLGRVSGELFF

j_call: TRBJ2-2
v_call: TRBV20-1
clone_size: many
d_call: TRBD1
cdr3_nt: TGCAGTGCTAGAGACAGCGGACAGGGTGACGCCGGGGAGCTGTTTTTT
cdr3_aa: CSARDSGQGDAGELFF

j_call: TRBJ2-3
v_call: TRBV7-6
clone_size: -
d_call: -
cdr3_nt: TGTGCCAGCAGCTTAGTCGGAGCAGCATCAGATACGCAGTATTTT
cdr3_aa: CASSLVGAASDTQYF

j_call: TRBJ1-2
v_call: TRBV4-1
clone_size: many
d_call: TRBD1
cdr3_nt: TGCGCCAGCAGCCAAGAAACTTGGACAGGCACCTATGGCTACACCTTC
cdr3_aa: CASSQETWTGTYGYTF

j_call: TRBJ1-4
v_call: TRBV11-2
clone_size: many
d_call: -
cdr3_nt: TGTGCCAGCAGCTACAGGGCAACTAATGAAAAACTGTTTTTT
cdr3_aa: CASSYRATNEKLFF

j_call: TRBJ2-7
v_call: TRBV6-5
clone_size: few
d_call: TRBD1
cdr3_nt: TGTGCCAGCAGCCTTATCGGGACAGGGGTCGAGCAGTACTTC
cdr3_aa: CASSLIGTGVEQYF

j_call: TRBJ2-1
v_call: TRBV6-2/TRBV6-3
clone_size: -
d_call: -
cdr3_nt: TGTGCCAGCAGTTATTCGGGGTGGTATGAGCAGTTCTTC
cdr3_aa: CASSYSGWYEQFF

j_call: TRBJ2-7
v_call: TRBV10-2
clone_size: few
d_call: -
cdr3_nt: TGCGCCAGCAGTCAATCACCGGGGGGCGGATTTCGGGAGCAGTACTTC
cdr3_aa: CASSQSPGGGFREQYF

j_call: TRBJ2-3
v_call: TRBV20-1
clone_size: -
d_call: -
cdr3_nt: TGCAGTGCTAGAGATTACGCTAGCAAGAGCACAGATACGCAGTATTTT
cdr3_aa: CSARDYASKSTDTQYF

j_call: TRBJ2-1
v_call: TRBV7-9
clone_size: few
d_call: -
cdr3_nt: TGTGCCAGCAGCCTAGACAAAAGTGACAATGAGCAGTTCTTC
cdr3_aa: CASSLDKSDNEQFF

j_call: TRBJ2-3
v_call: TRBV29-1
clone_size: -
d_call: -
cdr3_nt: TGCAGCGTTGAACAGGGGCCAGATACGCAGTATTTT
cdr3_aa: CSVEQGPDTQYF

j_call: TRBJ2-3
v_call: TRBV2
clone_size: few
d_call: -
cdr3_nt: TGTGGAGAGTCCGGCACAGATACGCAGTATTTT
cdr3_aa: CGESGTDTQYF

j_call: TRBJ2-2
v_call: TRBV4-3
clone_size: many
d_call: -
cdr3_nt: TGCGCCAGCAGCCAAACCGCTGGGACGGCGTCCGGGGAGCTGTTTTTT
cdr3_aa: CASSQTAGTASGELFF

j_call: TRBJ2-3
v_call: TRBV12-5
clone_size: -
d_call: -
cdr3_nt: TGTGCTAGTGGTTTGACCCAGCGGCCCAGCACAGATACGCAGTATTTT
cdr3_aa: CASGLTQRPSTDTQYF

j_call: TRBJ1-1
v_call: TRBV29-1
clone_size: -
d_call: -
cdr3_nt: TGCAGCGTTGAGCGGGGTATTAGGGCTGAAGCTTTCTTT
cdr3_aa: CSVERGIRAEAFF

j_call: TRBJ2-3
v_call: TRBV20-1
clone_size: many
d_call: -
cdr3_nt: TGCAGTGCTAGAGATTTAGGGTTTTCTGCAGATACGCAGTATTTT
cdr3_aa: CSARDLGFSADTQYF

j_call: TRBJ1-1
v_call: TRBV12-3/TRBV12-4
clone_size: few
d_call: -
cdr3_nt: TGTGCCAGCAGTTTAGTTACGACCGGCACTGAAGCTTTCTTT
cdr3_aa: CASSLVTTGTEAFF